Detailed here is one T cell receptor beta chain. The target antigen is unknown. This entry comes from a study of cytomegalovirus exposure and HLA in healthy donors. Study details: Genetic ancestry analysis placed about 84% of the 350 to 500 donors that were genotyped in the Caucasian-associated cluster.

Vbeta (60) and Jbeta (13) primers were used in the PCR. The method was immunoSEQ multiplex PCR; TCRdb's version includes in-frame clones alone and lacks a portion of them. The table has more than 110,000 clones, about three quarters seen once. Study-level results: Analyzed later, most CMV-associated TCR beta chains appeared HLA-restricted. The study carried out a later analysis of TCR beta sequences. It associated approximately 17,000 of them with specific HLA alleles at a false discovery rate of 0.05.

The length of the CDR3 is 13 residues. Trimming left V 6 bases short and J 2 bases short, with 10 bases between. Germline V gene lookup returns CDR1 MNHEY and CDR2 SVGAGI. The receptor's source is a male donor in good health and CMV-seronegative. This sequence joins TRBV6-5 and TRBJ1-1; D gene uncertain. Source material: PBMCs. The CDR3 bases are TGTGCCAGCAGGAGGGTCGCCAACACTGAAGCTTTCTTT. Encoded protein: CASRRVANTEAFF.